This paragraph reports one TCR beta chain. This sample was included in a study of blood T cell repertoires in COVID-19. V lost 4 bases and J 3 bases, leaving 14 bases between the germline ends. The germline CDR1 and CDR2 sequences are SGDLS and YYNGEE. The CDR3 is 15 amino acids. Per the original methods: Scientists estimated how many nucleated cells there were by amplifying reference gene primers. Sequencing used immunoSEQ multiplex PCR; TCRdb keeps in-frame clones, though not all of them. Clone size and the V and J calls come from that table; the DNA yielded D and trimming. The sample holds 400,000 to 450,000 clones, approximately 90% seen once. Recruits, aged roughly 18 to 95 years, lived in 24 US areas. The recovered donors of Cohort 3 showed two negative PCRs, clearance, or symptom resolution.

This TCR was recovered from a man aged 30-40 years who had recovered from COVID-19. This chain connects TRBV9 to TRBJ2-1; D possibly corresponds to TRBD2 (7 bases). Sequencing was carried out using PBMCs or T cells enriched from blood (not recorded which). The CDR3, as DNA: TGTGCCAGCAGCCAGGGGCTAGCGGACTACAATGAGCAGTTCTTC. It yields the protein CASSQGLADYNEQFF.